A single sample gave rise to the 26 T cell receptor beta chains below, sequenced in a study of T cells after yellow fever vaccination. In TCRdb, the 5' RACE reads were re-called with MiXCR into one record per CDR3 protein. Of 400,000 to 650,000 distinct CDR3 sequences in the sample, 21% were seen once. The sample was PBMCs, taken less than 25 days after the first yellow fever vaccination. These TCRs come from a young man who received the YFV17D yellow fever vaccine.

This rearrangement joins TRBV10-3 to TRBJ2-7, with D possibly being TRBD1 (6 bases). CDR1 ENHRY and CDR2 SYGVKD come from the germline V gene. The length of the CDR3 is 14 residues. Trimming removed 5 bases from V and 0 bases from J, with 11 bases in between. DNA of the CDR3: TGTGCCATCAGTCCCCGGACAGACTCCTACGAGCAGTACTTC. This encodes CAISPRTDSYEQYF.

This clonotype was found many times. V gene TRBV12-3 or TRBV12-4 combines with J gene TRBJ2-7; 7 bases map to TRBD1. V lost 5 bases and J lost 6; bases outside the gene matches: 1. The CDR3 consists of 11 residues. CDR3 region: CASSRTGEQYF. The CDR3 nucleotides read TGTGCCAGCAGTCGGACAGGCGAGCAGTACTTC.

This clonotype was detected a few times. V and J are TRBV2 and TRBJ1-2, with D possibly being TRBD1 (5 bases). V was shortened by 8 bases and J by 8 bases, with 18 bases between the two germline ends. The CDR3 is 13 residues long. CDR1 is SNHLY, CDR2 FYNNEI, per germline. As DNA, the CDR3 is TGTGCCAGCGGGGCAGGCCGTTGGCAGGGCTACACCTTC. It translates to CASGAGRWQGYTF.

This chain links TRBV4-3 with TRBJ1-4; tentatively, D is TRBD1 (5 bases). Germline CDR1 LGHNA, CDR2 YSLEER. The CDR3 loop spans 17 amino acids. The germline V and J ends were trimmed by 0 bases and 7 bases, with 18 bases remaining between them. The CDR3 sequence: CASSQDLPAGGIEKLFF. The CDR3 DNA reads as TGCGCCAGCAGCCAAGACCTCCCGGCCGGGGGGATTGAAAAACTGTTTTTT.

This sequence joins TRBV7-2 and TRBJ1-4; D is possibly TRBD1 (5 bases). The CDR3 consists of 15 residues. Deletions cut 7 bases from V and 3 bases from J, with 15 bases between. CDR1 and CDR2 (germline): SGHTA, FQGNSA. The CDR3 here is CASTRDLRANEKLFF. For the CDR3, the DNA is TGTGCCAGCACCAGGGACCTTAGGGCTAATGAAAAACTGTTTTTT.

This clonotype appeared a few times. This chain uses TRBV4-2 with TRBJ1-6, with 7 bases lining up with TRBD1. The CDR3 is 17 amino acids. Germline V gives CDR1 LGHNA, CDR2 YNFKEQ. V dropped 0 bases and J dropped 10; count of bases not matched to a gene: 12. In nucleotides, the CDR3 is TGTGCCAGCAGCCAAGATCCATCGGCAGGGGGGAGCTCACCCCTCCACTTT. Amino acid sequence: CASSQDPSAGGSSPLHF.

A few counts support this clonotype. The chain uses TRBV12-3 or TRBV12-4 and TRBJ1-1, with 7 bases matching TRBD1. The V segment lost 5 bases and the J segment 5 bases; nucleotides outside the gene matches: 5. The CDR3 spans 13 residues. The DNA of the CDR3 is TGTGCCAGCAGTCCGACAGGGCTAACTGAAGCTTTCTTT. It translates to CASSPTGLTEAFF.

This clonotype was seen at least ten times. This sequence joins TRBV7-6 and TRBJ2-7, with 10 nucleotides matching TRBD1. The CDR3 loop spans 13 amino acids. Per germline, CDR1 SGHVS and CDR2 FNYEAQ. J gave up 5 bases and V 6 bases, and 4 bases lay outside the gene matches. The CDR3, as DNA: TGTGCCAGCAGGGGGACAGGGGTTGACGAGCAGTACTTC. Protein: CASRGTGVDEQYF. The whole variable domain, filled in from reference TRBV7-6 and TRBJ2-7, reads GAGVSQSPRYKVTKRGQDVALRCDPISGHVSLYWYRQALGQGPEFLTYFNYEAQQDKSGLPNDRFSAERPEGSISTLTIQRTEQRDSAMYRCASRGTGVDEQYFGPGTRLTVT.

This clonotype was observed at least ten times. The chain recombines TRBV5-1 with TRBJ2-5; 7 nucleotides agree with TRBD1. The V and J ends lost 4 bases and 0 bases, in that order; junction bases with no gene match: 3. The CDR3 covers 14 residues. Germline assignment: CDR1 SGHRS and CDR2 YFSETQ. The DNA of the CDR3 is TGCGCCAGCAGCCCCGGGACAGACCAAGAGACCCAGTACTTC. Its translation: CASSPGTDQETQYF. Together with reference TRBV5-1 and TRBJ2-5, the CDR3 gives the full variable domain: KAGVTQTPRYLIKTRGQQVTLSCSPISGHRSVSWYQQTPGQGLQFLFEYFSETQRNKGNFPGRFSGRQFSNSRSEMNVSTLELGDSALYLCASSPGTDQETQYFGPGTRLLVL.

This clonotype was counted only a few times. The chain employs TRBV5-1 and TRBJ2-3; 7 bases match TRBD1. Per the germline V gene, CDR1 is SGHRS and CDR2 is YFSETQ. J was trimmed by 3 bases and V by 4 bases; bases with no gene match: 8. The CDR3 has 15 amino acids. The CDR3 loop is CASSTTGETTDTQYF. CDR3 coding DNA: TGCGCCAGCAGCACTACAGGGGAGACGACAGATACGCAGTATTTT.

The rearrangement links TRBV29-1 to TRBJ2-7, with D perhaps TRBD1 (5 bases). The CDR3 covers 12 residues. Germline loops: CDR1 SQVTM, CDR2 ANQGSEA. Trimming left V 4 bases short and J 7 bases short, with 14 bases between. The CDR3 DNA is TGCAGCGTTGGTGCCAGGGTAGGGGAGCAGTACTTC. Protein: CSVGARVGEQYF.

This clonotype turned up a few times. This chain links TRBV15 with TRBJ2-1, with 11 bases that match TRBD2. The germline V gene has CDR1 LNHNV and CDR2 YYDKDF (reference sequence). The CDR3 extends over 17 amino acids. Trimming removed 3 bases from V and 2 bases from J; junction bases left unmatched: 6. The DNA for the CDR3 is TGTGCCACCAGCAGGTCTAGCGGGGGGCCTCCCTACAATGAGCAGTTCTTC. This translates into CATSRSSGGPPYNEQFF.

This clonotype was seen a handful of times. This chain connects TRBV7-8 to TRBJ1-5; TRBD1 aligns across 9 bases. CDR3 length equals 16 residues. Trimming took 5 bases from V and 2 from J; bases not matched to a gene: 7. Germline V gene data show CDR1 as SGHVS and CDR2 as FQNEAQ. CDR3 bases: TGTGCCAGCAGCCCCTTCCGGGACAGGGGCAATCAGCCCCAGCATTTT. This gives the protein CASSPFRDRGNQPQHF. The whole variable domain, remainder taken from reference TRBV7-8 and TRBJ1-5, is GAGVSQSPRYKVAKRGQDVALRCDPISGHVSLFWYQQALGQGPEFLTYFQNEAQLDKSGLPSDRFFAERPEGSVSTLKIQRTQQEDSAVYLCASSPFRDRGNQPQHFGDGTRLSIL.

This clonotype was detected many times. The CDR3 region has the DNA TGTGCCAGCAGCTTGAAAGGACTAGCAAAACTCGGAGTC. Translating gives CASSLKGLAKLGV. The chain couples TRBV5-6 to TRBJ2-7, with 8 bases that match TRBD2. The CDR3 extends over 13 amino acids. The germline CDR1 and CDR2 sequences are SGHDT and YYEEEE.

This clonotype was observed a few times. This rearrangement joins TRBV20-1 to TRBJ2-3; 7 bases are shared with TRBD2. Unmatched junction bases numbered 2, after V lost 1 base and J lost 1 base. The CDR3 covers 14 residues. Germline V gene sequence: CDR1 DFQATT, CDR2 SNEGSKA (reference sequence). In nucleotides, the CDR3 is TGCAGTGCTAGAGCGGGGGGTGGCACAGATACGCAGTATTTT. Its protein is CSARAGGGTDTQYF.

This clonotype was seen only a few times. The rearrangement links TRBV7-2 to TRBJ2-1; possible D gene TRBD2, 6 bases. Germline values: CDR1 SGHTA, CDR2 FQGNSA. This CDR3 is built from 15 residues. V was shortened by 4 bases and J by 3 bases, with 13 bases between the two germline ends. The CDR3 nucleotides are TGTGCCAGCAGCTCTCGGGACTCAATCTACAATGAGCAGTTCTTC. The encoded protein is CASSSRDSIYNEQFF.

This sequence joins TRBV5-1 and TRBJ1-4, with D perhaps matching TRBD1 (6 bases). The V end lost 1 base, the J end lost 3 bases, and 13 bases lay between the germline ends. The CDR3 extends over 16 amino acids. The germline gives CDR1 SGHRS, CDR2 YFSETQ. CDR3 amino acids: CASSLNRDAANEKLFF. The CDR3 region has the DNA TGCGCCAGCAGCTTGAACAGGGATGCAGCTAATGAAAAACTGTTTTTT.

For this clonotype: The DNA is left out, because the CDR3 cannot be placed on it with certainty; the CDR3 is given as TCRdb lists it. The chain has TRBV7-5 and TRBJ1-5; no DNA check was done on the table's D call, TRBD1. TRBV7-5 has pseudogene status. The CDR3 adds up to 18 amino acids, both ends counted. The CDR3 here is CISVPEAQDRDSGQPQHF.

This clonotype appeared a single time. This chain joins TRBV12-5 and TRBJ2-7; 7 positions agree with TRBD1. CDR3 length: 15 residues. J gave up 3 bases and V 0 bases, and 5 bases lay outside the gene matches. CDR1 is LGHNT and CDR2 is FRNRAP in the germline V gene. The CDR3 loop is CASGLVGQGDYEQYF. The DNA for the CDR3 is TGTGCTAGTGGTTTGGTAGGGCAGGGGGACTACGAGCAGTACTTC.

This chain links TRBV10-3 with TRBJ2-3, with TRBD2 as a possible D gene (6 bases). This CDR3 is built from 16 residues. V was clipped by 2 bases and J by 0 bases, with 12 bases between them. Germline-derived CDR1 and CDR2 are ENHRY and SYGVKD. The CDR3 spells CAISEASGTSTDTQYF. The CDR3 coding sequence is TGTGCCATCAGTGAGGCTTCAGGGACTAGCACAGATACGCAGTATTTT.

This clonotype was seen a handful of times. V and J are TRBV18 and TRBJ1-4; tentatively, D is TRBD1 (6 bases). The CDR3 sequence is 17 residues long. Germline V gene data show CDR1 as KGHSH and CDR2 as LQKENI. V was pared by 5 bases and J by 2 bases, with 18 bases between. Here the CDR3 reads CASSTTGVGQTNEKLFF. DNA of the CDR3: TGTGCCAGCTCAACCACGGGCGTCGGACAGACTAATGAAAAACTGTTTTTT.

This clonotype has just a few counts. The chain recombines TRBV7-6 with TRBJ2-5; D is unclear. CDR1 and CDR2 from the germline V gene are SGHVS and FNYEAQ. Trimming left V 2 bases short and J 2 bases short, with 9 bases between. The CDR3 spans 14 residues. The CDR3 here is CASSLRGPQETQYF. CDR3 coding DNA: TGTGCCAGCAGCTTACGTGGACCACAAGAGACCCAGTACTTC.

The chain combines TRBV6-2 or TRBV6-3 with TRBJ2-7, with 11 bases aligning to TRBD2. The CDR3 extends over 17 amino acids. After removal of 6 bases from V and 0 bases from J, the junction contained 10 bases not matched to a gene. Per the germline V gene, CDR1 is MNHEY and CDR2 is SVGEGT. CDR3 nucleotide sequence: TGTGCCAGCAGAACCCGACTAGCGGGGACTCTCTCCTACGAGCAGTACTTC. Protein: CASRTRLAGTLSYEQYF.

This clonotype was detected a few times. The chain links TRBV20-1 to TRBJ1-2, with a weak D call TRBD1 (5 bases). The CDR3 runs 14 residues. CDR1 and CDR2 (germline): DFQATT, SNEGSKA (reference sequence). The V gene lost 5 bases and the J gene lost 4 bases, with 17 bases spanning the gap. CDR3 coding DNA: TGCAGTGCTGCACCCAGGGCTGGTGGCTATGGCTACACCTTC. It translates to CSAAPRAGGYGYTF.

This clonotype was counted a few times. The gene calls are TRBV5-1 and TRBJ2-3, with D tentatively TRBD2 (6 bases). Germline V lookup: CDR1 SGHRS, CDR2 YFSETQ. Between the trimmed V and J ends, which lost 0 bases and 2 bases, there was a span of 16 bases. CDR3 length equals 17 residues. CDR3 sequence (DNA): TGCGCCAGCAGCTTGGGGATTGGCGGGGCTACCACAGATACGCAGTATTTT. As protein: CASSLGIGGATTDTQYF.

The V and J genes are TRBV20-1 and TRBJ2-1, with 8 bases fitting TRBD1. CDR3 length equals 15 residues. The germline gives CDR1 DFQATT, CDR2 SNEGSKA (reference sequence). With 5 bases clipped from V and 5 bases from J, the junction kept 11 bases outside the gene matches. CDR3 region: CSAGPRQGRNNEQFF. CDR3 nucleotides: TGCAGTGCTGGCCCCCGACAGGGGCGGAACAATGAGCAGTTCTTC.